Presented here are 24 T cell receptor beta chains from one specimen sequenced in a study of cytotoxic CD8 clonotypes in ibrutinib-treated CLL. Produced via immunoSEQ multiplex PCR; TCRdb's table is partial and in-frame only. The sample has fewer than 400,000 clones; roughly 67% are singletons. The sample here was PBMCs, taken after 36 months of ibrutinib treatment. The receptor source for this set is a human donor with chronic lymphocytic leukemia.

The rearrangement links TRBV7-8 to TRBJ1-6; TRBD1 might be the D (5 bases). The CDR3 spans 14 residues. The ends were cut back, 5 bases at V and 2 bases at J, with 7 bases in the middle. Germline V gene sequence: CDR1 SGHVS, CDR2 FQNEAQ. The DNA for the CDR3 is TGTGCCAGCAGCCAGGGTGCCTATAATTCACCCCTCCACTTT. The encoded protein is CASSQGAYNSPLHF.

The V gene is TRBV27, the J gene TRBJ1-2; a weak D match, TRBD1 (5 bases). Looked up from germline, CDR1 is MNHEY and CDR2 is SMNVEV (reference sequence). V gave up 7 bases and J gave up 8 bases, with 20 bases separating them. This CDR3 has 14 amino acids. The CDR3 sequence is CASTPLIGVGGYTF. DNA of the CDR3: TGTGCCAGCACCCCTTTAATAGGGGTAGGCGGCTACACCTTC.

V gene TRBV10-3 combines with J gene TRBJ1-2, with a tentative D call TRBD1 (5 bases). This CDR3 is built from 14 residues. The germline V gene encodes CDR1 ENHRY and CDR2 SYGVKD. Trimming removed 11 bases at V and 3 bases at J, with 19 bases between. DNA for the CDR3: TGTGCCGCCTCACCGGCCAGGGACTACTATGGCTACACCTTC. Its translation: CAASPARDYYGYTF.

The CDR3 sequence: CASKGGGGPTDTQYF. CDR3 nucleotide sequence: TGTGCCAGCAAAGGGGGCGGGGGGCCCACAGATACGCAGTATTTT. The chain couples TRBV7-2 to TRBJ2-3; D may be TRBD2 (8 bases). The germline V gene has CDR1 SGHTA and CDR2 FQGNSA. The CDR3 loop spans 15 amino acids. V lost 7 bases and J 2 bases, leaving 16 bases between the germline ends.

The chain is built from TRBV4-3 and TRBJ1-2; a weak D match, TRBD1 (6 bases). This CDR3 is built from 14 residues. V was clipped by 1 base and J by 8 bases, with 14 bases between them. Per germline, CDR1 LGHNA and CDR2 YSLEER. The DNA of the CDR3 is TGCGCCAGCAGCCAAGTACAGGGATCACGAGGCTACACCTTC. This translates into CASSQVQGSRGYTF.

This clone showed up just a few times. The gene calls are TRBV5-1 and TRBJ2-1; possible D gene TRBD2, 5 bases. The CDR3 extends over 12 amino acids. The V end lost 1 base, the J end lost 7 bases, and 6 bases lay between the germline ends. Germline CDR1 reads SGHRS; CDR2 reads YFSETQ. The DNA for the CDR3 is TGCGCCAGCAGCTTGTCGGGGAATGAGCAGTTCTTC. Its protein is CASSLSGNEQFF.

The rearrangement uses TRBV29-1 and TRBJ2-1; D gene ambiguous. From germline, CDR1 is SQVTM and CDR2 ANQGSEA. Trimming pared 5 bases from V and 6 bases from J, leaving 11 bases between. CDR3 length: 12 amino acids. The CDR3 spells CSVFTLGNEQFF. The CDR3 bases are TGCAGCGTTTTCACGCTTGGCAATGAGCAGTTCTTC.

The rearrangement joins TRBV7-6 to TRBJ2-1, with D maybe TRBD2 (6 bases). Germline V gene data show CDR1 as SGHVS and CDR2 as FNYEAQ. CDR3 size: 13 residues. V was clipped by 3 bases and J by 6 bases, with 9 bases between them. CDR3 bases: TGTGCCAGCAGCTTGGGACTCGCCAATGAGCAGTTCTTC. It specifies CASSLGLANEQFF.

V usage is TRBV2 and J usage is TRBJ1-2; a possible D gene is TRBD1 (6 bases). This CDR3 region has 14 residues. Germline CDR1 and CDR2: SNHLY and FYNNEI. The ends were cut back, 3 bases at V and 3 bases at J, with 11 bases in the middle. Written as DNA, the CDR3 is TGTGCCAGCAGTGATTTTACAGGGCACTATGGCTACACCTTC. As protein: CASSDFTGHYGYTF.

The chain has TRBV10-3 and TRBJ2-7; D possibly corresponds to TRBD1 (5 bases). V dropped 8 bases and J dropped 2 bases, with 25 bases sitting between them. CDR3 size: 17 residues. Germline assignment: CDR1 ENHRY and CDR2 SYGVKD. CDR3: CAIARFVREKTPYEQYF. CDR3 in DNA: TGTGCCATCGCACGTTTCGTCAGGGAAAAGACTCCCTACGAGCAGTACTTC.

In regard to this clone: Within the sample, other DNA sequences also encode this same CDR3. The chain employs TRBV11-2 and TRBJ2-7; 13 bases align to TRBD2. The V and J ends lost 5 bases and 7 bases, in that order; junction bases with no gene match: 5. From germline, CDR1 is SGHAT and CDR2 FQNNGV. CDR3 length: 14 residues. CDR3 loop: CASSLGLAGYEQYF. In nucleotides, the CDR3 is TGTGCCAGCAGCCTGGGACTAGCGGGATATGAGCAGTACTTC.

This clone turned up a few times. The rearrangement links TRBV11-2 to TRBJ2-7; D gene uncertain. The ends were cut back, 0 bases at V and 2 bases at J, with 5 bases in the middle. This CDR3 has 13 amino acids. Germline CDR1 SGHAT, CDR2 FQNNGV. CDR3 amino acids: CASSLDIAYEQYF. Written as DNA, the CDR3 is TGTGCCAGCAGCTTAGACATAGCCTACGAGCAGTACTTC.

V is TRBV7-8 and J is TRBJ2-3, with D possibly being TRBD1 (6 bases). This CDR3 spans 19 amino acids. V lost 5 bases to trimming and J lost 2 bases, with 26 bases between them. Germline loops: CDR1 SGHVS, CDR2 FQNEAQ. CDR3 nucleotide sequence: TGTGCCAGCAGCGCTCAACAGGGTCGGCCATCCGGGATCACAGATACGCAGTATTTT. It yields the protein CASSAQQGRPSGITDTQYF.

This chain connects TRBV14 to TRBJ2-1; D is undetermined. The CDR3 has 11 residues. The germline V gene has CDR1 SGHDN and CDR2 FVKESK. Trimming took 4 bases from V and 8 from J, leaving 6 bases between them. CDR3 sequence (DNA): TGTGCCAGCAGCCGTGCGTATGAGCAGTTCTTC. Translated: CASSRAYEQFF.

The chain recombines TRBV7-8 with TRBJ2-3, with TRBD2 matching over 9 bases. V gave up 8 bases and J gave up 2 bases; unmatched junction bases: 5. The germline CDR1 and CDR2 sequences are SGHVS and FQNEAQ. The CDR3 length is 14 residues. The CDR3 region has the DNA TGTGCCAGCTTCCCTAGCGGGGACACAGATACGCAGTATTTT. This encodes CASFPSGDTDTQYF.

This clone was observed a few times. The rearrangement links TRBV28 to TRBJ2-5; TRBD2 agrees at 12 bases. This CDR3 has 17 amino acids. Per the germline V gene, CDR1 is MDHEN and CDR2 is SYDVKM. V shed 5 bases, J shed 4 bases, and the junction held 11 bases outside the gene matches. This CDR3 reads CASSLTSGGFRLETQYF. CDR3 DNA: TGTGCCAGCAGTCTGACTAGCGGGGGATTCAGATTAGAGACCCAGTACTTC. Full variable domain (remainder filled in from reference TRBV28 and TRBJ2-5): DVKVTQSSRYLVKRTGEKVFLECVQDMDHENMFWYRQDPGLGLRLIYFSYDVKMKEKGDIPEGYSVSREKKERFSLILESASTNQTSMYLCASSLTSGGFRLETQYFGPGTRLLVL.

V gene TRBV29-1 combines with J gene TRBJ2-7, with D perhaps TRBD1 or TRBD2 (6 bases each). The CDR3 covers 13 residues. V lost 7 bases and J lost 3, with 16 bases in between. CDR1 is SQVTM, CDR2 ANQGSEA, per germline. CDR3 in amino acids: CSAVGGGYYEQYF. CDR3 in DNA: TGCAGCGCCGTTGGAGGGGGGTACTACGAGCAGTACTTC.

The CDR3 region is CASSESTGLAGYTDTQYF. The DNA of the CDR3 is TGCGCCAGCAGTGAGTCAACGGGACTAGCGGGATACACAGATACGCAGTATTTT. The rearrangement links TRBV10-2 to TRBJ2-3, with 13 bases lining up with TRBD2. The CDR3 runs 18 residues. From germline, CDR1 is WSHSY and CDR2 SAAADI. The V gene end was trimmed by 0 bases and the J gene end by 2 bases; junction bases not matched to a gene: 5.

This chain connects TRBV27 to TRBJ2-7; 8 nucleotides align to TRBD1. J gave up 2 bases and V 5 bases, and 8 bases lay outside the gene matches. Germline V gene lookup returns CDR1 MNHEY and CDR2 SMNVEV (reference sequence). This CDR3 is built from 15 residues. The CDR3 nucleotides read TGTGCCAGCAGTATCTCCGGGACAGGCCCCTACGAGCAGTACTTC. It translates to CASSISGTGPYEQYF.

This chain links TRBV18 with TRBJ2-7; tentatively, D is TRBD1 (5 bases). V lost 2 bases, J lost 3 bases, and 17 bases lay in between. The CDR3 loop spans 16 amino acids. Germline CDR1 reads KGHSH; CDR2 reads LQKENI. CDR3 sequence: CASSPSAGPIGYEQYF. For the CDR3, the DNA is TGTGCCAGCTCACCAAGCGCAGGGCCCATTGGCTACGAGCAGTACTTC.

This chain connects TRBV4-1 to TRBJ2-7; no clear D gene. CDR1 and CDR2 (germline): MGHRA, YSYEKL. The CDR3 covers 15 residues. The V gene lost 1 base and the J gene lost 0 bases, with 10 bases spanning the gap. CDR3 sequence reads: CASSQAPKSSYEQYF. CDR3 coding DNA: TGCGCCAGCAGCCAAGCGCCGAAAAGCTCCTACGAGCAGTACTTC.

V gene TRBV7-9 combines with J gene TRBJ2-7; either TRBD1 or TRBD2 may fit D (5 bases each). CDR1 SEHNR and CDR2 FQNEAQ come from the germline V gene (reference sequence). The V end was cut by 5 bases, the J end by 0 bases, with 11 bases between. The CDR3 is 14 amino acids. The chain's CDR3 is CASSHHGTSYEQYF. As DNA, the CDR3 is TGTGCCAGCAGCCACCACGGGACCTCCTACGAGCAGTACTTC.

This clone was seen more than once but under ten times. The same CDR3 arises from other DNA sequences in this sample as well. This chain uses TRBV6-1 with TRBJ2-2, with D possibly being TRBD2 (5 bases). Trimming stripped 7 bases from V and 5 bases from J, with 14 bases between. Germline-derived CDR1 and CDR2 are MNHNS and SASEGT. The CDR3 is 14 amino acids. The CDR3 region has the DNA TGTGCCAGCAATACGGGTTCGGGGACCGGGGAGCTGTTTTTT. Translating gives CASNTGSGTGELFF.

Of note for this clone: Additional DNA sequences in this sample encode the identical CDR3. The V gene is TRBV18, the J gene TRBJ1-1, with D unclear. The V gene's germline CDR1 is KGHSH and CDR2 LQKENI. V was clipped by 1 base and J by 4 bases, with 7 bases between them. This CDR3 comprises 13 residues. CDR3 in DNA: TGTGCCAGCTCACCACAGGGAAGCACTGAAGCTTTCTTT. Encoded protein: CASSPQGSTEAFF.